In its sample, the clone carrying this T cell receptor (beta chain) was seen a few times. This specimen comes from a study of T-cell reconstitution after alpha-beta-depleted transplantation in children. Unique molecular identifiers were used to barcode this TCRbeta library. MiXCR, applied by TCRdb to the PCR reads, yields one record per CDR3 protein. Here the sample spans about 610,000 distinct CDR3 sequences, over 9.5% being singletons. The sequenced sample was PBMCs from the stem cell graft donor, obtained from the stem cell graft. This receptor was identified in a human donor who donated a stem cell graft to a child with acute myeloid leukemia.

This CDR3 reads CSVNLGTVGTEAFF. CDR3 nucleotides: TGCAGCGTTAACCTCGGGACGGTGGGCACTGAAGCTTTCTTT. This rearrangement joins TRBV29-1 to TRBJ1-1; tentatively, D is TRBD1 (5 bases). The CDR3 has 14 residues. The V gene's germline CDR1 is SQVTM and CDR2 ANQGSEA. Trimming shortened V by 5 bases and J by 4 bases, and 17 bases separated the two germline ends.